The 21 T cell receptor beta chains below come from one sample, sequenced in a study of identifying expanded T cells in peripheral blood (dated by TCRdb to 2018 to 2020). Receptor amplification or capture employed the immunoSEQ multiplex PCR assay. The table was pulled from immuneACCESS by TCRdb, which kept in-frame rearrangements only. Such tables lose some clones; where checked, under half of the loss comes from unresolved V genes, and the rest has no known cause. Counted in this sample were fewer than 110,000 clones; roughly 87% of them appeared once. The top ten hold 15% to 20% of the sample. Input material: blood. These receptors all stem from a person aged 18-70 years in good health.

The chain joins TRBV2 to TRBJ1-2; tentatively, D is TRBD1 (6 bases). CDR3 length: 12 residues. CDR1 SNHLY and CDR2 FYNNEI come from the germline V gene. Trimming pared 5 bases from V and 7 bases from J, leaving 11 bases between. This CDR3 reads CASSHREGGYTF. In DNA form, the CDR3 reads TGTGCCAGCAGTCACAGGGAGGGTGGCTACACCTTC.

CDR3 sequence (DNA): TGTGCCAGCAGTTACCCCGACGGGGAAAATTCACCCCTCCACTTT. Its translation is CASSYPDGENSPLHF. The chain employs TRBV6-5 and TRBJ1-6; D is ambiguous. Germline V gene data show CDR1 as MNHEY and CDR2 as SVGAGI. This CDR3 comprises 15 residues. V shed 2 bases and J shed 7 bases, with 12 bases lying between them.

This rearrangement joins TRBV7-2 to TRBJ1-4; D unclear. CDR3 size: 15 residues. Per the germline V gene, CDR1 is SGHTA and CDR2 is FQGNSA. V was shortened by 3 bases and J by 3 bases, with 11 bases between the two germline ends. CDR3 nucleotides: TGTGCCAGCAGCTTCGGACCCGTTCCTAATGAAAAACTGTTTTTT. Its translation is CASSFGPVPNEKLFF. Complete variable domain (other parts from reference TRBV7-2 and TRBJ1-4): GAGVSQSPSNKVTEKGKDVELRCDPISGHTALYWYRQSLGQGLEFLIYFQGNSAPDKSGLPSDRFSAERTGGSVSTLTIQRTQQEDSAVYLCASSFGPVPNEKLFFGSGTQLSVL.

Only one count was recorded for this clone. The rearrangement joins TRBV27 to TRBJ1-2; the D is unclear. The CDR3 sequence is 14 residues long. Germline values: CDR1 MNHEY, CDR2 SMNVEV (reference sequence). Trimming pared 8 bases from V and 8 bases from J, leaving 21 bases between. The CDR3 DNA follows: TGTGCCAGCGCCGGCTCGAGAAACCCCTGGGGCTACACCTTC. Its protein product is CASAGSRNPWGYTF.

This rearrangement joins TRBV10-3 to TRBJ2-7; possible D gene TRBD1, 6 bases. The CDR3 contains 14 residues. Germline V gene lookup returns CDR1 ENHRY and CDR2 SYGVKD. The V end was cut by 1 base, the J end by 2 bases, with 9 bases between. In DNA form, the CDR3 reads TGTGCCATCAGTGAGTACGGGGACACCTACGAGCAGTACTTC. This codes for CAISEYGDTYEQYF.

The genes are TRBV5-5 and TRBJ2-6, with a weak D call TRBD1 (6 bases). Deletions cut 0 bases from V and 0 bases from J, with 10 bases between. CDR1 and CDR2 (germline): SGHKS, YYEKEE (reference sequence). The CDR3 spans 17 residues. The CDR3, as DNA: TGTGCCAGCAGCTTGGAGACAGGTGGCTCTGGGGCCAACGTCCTGACTTTC. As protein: CASSLETGGSGANVLTF.

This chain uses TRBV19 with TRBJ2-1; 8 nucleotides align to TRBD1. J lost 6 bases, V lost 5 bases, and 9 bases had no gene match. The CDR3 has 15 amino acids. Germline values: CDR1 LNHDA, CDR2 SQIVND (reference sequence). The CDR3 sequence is CASSPGQAAINEQFF. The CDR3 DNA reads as TGTGCCAGTAGTCCGGGACAGGCCGCCATCAATGAGCAGTTCTTC.

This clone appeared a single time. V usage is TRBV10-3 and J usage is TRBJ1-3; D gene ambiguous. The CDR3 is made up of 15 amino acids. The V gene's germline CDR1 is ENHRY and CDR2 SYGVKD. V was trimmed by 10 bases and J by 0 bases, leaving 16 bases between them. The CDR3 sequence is CATGRKDRSGNTIYF. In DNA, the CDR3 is TGTGCCACCGGACGGAAGGATCGCTCTGGAAACACCATATATTTT.

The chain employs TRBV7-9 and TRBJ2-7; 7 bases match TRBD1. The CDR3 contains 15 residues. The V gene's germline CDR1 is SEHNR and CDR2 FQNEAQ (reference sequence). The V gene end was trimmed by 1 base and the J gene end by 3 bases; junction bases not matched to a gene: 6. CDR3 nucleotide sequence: TGTGCCAGCAGCTTAGGCACAGGGGACGGCTACGAGCAGTACTTC. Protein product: CASSLGTGDGYEQYF.

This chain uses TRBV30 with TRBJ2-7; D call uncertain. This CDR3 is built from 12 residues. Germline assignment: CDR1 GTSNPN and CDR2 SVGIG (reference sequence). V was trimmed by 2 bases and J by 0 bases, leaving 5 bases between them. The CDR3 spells CAWSSFSYEQYF. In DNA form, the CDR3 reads TGTGCCTGGAGTAGTTTCTCCTACGAGCAGTACTTC.

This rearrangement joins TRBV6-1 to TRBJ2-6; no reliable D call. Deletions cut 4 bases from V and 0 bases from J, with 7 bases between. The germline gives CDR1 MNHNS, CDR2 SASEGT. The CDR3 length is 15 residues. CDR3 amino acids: CASSATHSGANVLTF. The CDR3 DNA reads TGTGCCAGCAGTGCGACCCACTCTGGGGCCAACGTCCTGACTTTC.

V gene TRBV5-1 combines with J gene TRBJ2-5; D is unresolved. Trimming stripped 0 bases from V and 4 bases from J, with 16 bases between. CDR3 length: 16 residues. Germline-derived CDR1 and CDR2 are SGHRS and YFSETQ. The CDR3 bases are TGCGCCAGCAGCTTGGGACCCTCCAGCTTGGGAGAGACCCAGTACTTC. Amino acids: CASSLGPSSLGETQYF.

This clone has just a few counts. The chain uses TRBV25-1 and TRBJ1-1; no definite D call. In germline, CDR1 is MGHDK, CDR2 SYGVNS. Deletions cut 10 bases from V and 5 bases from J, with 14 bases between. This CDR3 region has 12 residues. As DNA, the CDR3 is TGTGCCACCGTTGACCCCTGGACTGAAGCTTTCTTT. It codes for CATVDPWTEAFF.

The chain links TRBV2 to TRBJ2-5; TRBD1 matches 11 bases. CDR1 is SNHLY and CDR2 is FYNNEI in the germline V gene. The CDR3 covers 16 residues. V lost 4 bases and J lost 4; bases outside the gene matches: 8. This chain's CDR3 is CASSVFGQGAGETQYF. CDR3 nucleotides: TGTGCCAGCAGTGTCTTCGGACAGGGGGCGGGAGAGACCCAGTACTTC.

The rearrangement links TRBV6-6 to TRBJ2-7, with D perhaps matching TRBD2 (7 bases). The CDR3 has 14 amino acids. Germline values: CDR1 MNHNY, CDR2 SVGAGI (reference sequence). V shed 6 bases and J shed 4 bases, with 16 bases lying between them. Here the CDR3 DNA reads TGTGCCAGCAGCTTAGGGGGGGCGGCATACGAGCAGTACTTC. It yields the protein CASSLGGAAYEQYF.

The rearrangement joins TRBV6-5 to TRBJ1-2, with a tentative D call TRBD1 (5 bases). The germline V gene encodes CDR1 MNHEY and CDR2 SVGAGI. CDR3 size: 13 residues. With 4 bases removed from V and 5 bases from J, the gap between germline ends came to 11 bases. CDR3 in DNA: TGTGCCAGCAGTTCCAGGGAGTCTTATGGCTACACCTTC. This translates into CASSSRESYGYTF.

CDR3 DNA sequence: TGTGCCAGTAGGGCTCCCGGGACAGGGGTTTCGGCCCAGCATTTT. Protein product: CASRAPGTGVSAQHF. The rearrangement uses TRBV19 and TRBJ1-5; 10 nucleotides agree with TRBD1. Germline CDR1 reads LNHDA; CDR2 reads SQIVND (reference sequence). CDR3 length: 15 residues. V trimming: 6 bases; J trimming: 11 bases; junction bases outside the gene matches: 13. Complete variable domain (other parts from reference TRBV19 and TRBJ1-5): DGGITQSPKYLFRKEGQNVTLSCEQNLNHDAMYWYRQDPGQGLRLIYYSQIVNDFQKGDIAEGYSVSREKKESFPLTVTSAQKNPTAFYLCASRAPGTGVSAQHFGDGTRLSIL.

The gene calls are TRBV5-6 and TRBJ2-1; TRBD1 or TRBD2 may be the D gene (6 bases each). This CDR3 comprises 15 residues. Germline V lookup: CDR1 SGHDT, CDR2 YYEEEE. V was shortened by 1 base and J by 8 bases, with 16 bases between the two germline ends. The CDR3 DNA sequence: TGTGCCAGCAGCTTGATTCCTTCGGGGGCCCATGAGCAGTTCTTC. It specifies CASSLIPSGAHEQFF. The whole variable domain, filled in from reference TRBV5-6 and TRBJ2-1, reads DAGVTQSPTHLIKTRGQQVTLRCSPKSGHDTVSWYQQALGQGPQFIFQYYEEEERQRGNFPDRFSGHQFPNYSSELNVNALLLGDSALYLCASSLIPSGAHEQFFGPGTRLTVL.

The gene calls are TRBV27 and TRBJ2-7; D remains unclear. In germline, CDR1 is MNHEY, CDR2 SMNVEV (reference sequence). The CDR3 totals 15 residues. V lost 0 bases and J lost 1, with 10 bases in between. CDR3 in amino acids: CASSLSTEPSYEQYF. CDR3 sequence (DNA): TGTGCCAGCAGTTTATCGACGGAACCATCCTACGAGCAGTACTTC.

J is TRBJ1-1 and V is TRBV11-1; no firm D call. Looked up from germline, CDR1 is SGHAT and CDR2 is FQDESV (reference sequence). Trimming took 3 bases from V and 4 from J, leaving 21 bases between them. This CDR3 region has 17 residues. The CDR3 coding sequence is TGTGCCAGCAGCTTTAAGCGGGCAGGAGGACGGGGCACTGAAGCTTTCTTT. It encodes CASSFKRAGGRGTEAFF.

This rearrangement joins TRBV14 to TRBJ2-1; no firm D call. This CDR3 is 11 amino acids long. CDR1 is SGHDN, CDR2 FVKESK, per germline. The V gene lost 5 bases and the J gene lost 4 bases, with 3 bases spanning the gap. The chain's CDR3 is CASSIYNEQFF. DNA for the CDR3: TGTGCCAGCAGCATTTACAATGAGCAGTTCTTC.